Below are 17 T cell receptor beta chains sequenced from a single sample in a study of liver allograft versus peripheral blood T cells (dated by TCRdb to the early 2020s). Study-level background: In liver transplant recipients, the study looked at T cell receptor repertoires in the peripheral blood and set them against the repertoires found within the transplanted livers.

Sequenced on an Illumina MiSeq. TCRdb's own reprocessing of the public reads used fastp at Q25 and MiXCR and kept productive beta chains. Each record represents a unique CDR3 protein, reported with the most common genes and DNA among its rows. This sample holds thousands of distinct CDR3 sequences; roughly 21% were observed only once. 4.5% to 6% of the sample belongs to the ten largest clones. The receptors originated from a human patient who had a liver transplant. A transplant means some T cells may be of graft donor rather than patient origin.

This sequence joins TRBV6-1 and TRBJ1-5, with 8 bases that match TRBD1. The CDR3 consists of 15 residues. The germline V gene has CDR1 MNHNS and CDR2 SASEGT. With 4 bases clipped from V and 5 bases from J, the junction kept 7 bases outside the gene matches. CDR3: CASSVGAGGDQPQHF. CDR3 coding DNA: TGTGCCAGCAGTGTTGGGGCAGGGGGCGATCAGCCCCAGCATTTT.

This clonotype was picked up a small number of times. The chain uses TRBV6-5 and TRBJ1-3, with D tentatively TRBD1 (5 bases). CDR3 length equals 16 residues. Trimming stripped 6 bases from V and 0 bases from J, with 15 bases between. CDR1 and CDR2 from the germline V gene are MNHEY and SVGAGI. CDR3 sequence reads: CASSRQGLGSGNTIYF. In DNA form, the CDR3 reads TGTGCCAGCAGCCGGCAGGGTTTGGGCTCTGGAAACACCATATATTTT.

By share, this clonotype counts as medium-sized. This chain links TRBV6-1 with TRBJ2-1; TRBD1 aligns across 9 bases. After removal of 5 bases from V and 6 bases from J, the junction contained 8 bases not matched to a gene. CDR1 is MNHNS, CDR2 SASEGT, per germline. The CDR3 consists of 15 residues. CDR3 region: CASSLLGTGPNEQFF. CDR3 coding DNA: TGTGCCAGCAGTTTACTTGGGACAGGGCCCAATGAGCAGTTCTTC.

This clonotype is deemed medium-sized (0.01 to 0.1%). The chain is built from TRBV29-1 and TRBJ2-2, with 8 bases matching TRBD1. The trim removed 4 bases at V and 5 bases at J, leaving 6 bases unmatched. The CDR3 length is 14 residues. Looked up from germline, CDR1 is SQVTM and CDR2 is ANQGSEA. The CDR3 loop is CSVGSQGATGELFF. The CDR3 DNA reads TGCAGCGTTGGGAGTCAGGGGGCAACCGGGGAGCTGTTTTTT.

This clonotype is labeled medium-sized (0.01 to 0.1%). V is TRBV18 and J is TRBJ2-6, with D perhaps TRBD2 (6 bases). V was trimmed by 3 bases and J by 0 bases, leaving 9 bases between them. The CDR3 is 16 residues long. Germline-derived CDR1 and CDR2 are KGHSH and LQKENI. Here the CDR3 reads CASSPWEDSGANVLTF. The CDR3 nucleotides read TGTGCCAGCTCACCGTGGGAGGACTCTGGGGCCAACGTCCTGACTTTC. Variable domain in full (rest from reference TRBV18 and TRBJ2-6): NAGVMQNPRHLVRRRGQEARLRCSPMKGHSHVYWYRQLPEEGLKFMVYLQKENIIDESGMPKERFSAEFPKEGPSILRIQQVVRGDSAAYFCASSPWEDSGANVLTFGAGSRLTVL.

This clonotype was seen a handful of times. The rearrangement joins TRBV28 to TRBJ1-6; no definite D call. Germline assignment: CDR1 MDHEN and CDR2 SYDVKM. With 2 bases removed from V and 10 bases from J, the gap between germline ends came to 3 bases. CDR3 length equals 11 residues. The CDR3 sequence is CASSLNSPLHF. In nucleotides, the CDR3 is TGTGCCAGCAGTTTAAACTCACCCCTCCACTTT. Using reference TRBV28 and TRBJ1-6 for the parts outside the CDR3, the full variable domain is DVKVTQSSRYLVKRTGEKVFLECVQDMDHENMFWYRQDPGLGLRLIYFSYDVKMKEKGDIPEGYSVSREKKERFSLILESASTNQTSMYLCASSLNSPLHFGNGTRLTVT.

This clonotype was found a few times. This chain uses TRBV20-1 with TRBJ2-2, with 8 bases aligning to TRBD2. The CDR3 length is 14 residues. The junction had 1 base not matched to a gene; V was cut back by 0 bases and J by 4 bases. CDR1 and CDR2 (germline): DFQATT, SNEGSKA (reference sequence). The CDR3 region has the DNA TGCAGTGCTAGAGAAGCGGGAGCCACCGGGGAGCTGTTTTTT. Translated, it gives CSAREAGATGELFF.

This clonotype is judged medium-sized. J is TRBJ2-5 and V is TRBV19, with 9 bases lining up with TRBD2. Germline CDR1 is LNHDA and CDR2 is SQIVND (reference sequence). The CDR3 has 16 amino acids. Trimming took 2 bases from V and 5 from J; bases not matched to a gene: 9. The CDR3 sequence is CASSISGRNPDETQYF. The CDR3 DNA is TGTGCCAGTAGTATAAGCGGGAGGAACCCCGATGAGACCCAGTACTTC.

By share, this clonotype ranks as medium-sized. This chain uses TRBV10-3 with TRBJ2-5, with TRBD1 identical over 12 bases. There are 15 residues in the CDR3. Germline loops: CDR1 ENHRY, CDR2 SYGVKD. The trim removed 4 bases at V and 5 bases at J, leaving 5 bases unmatched. The CDR3 sequence: CAISVGTGGAETQYF. The CDR3 nucleotides read TGTGCCATCAGTGTCGGGACAGGGGGCGCGGAGACCCAGTACTTC.

V and J are TRBV28 and TRBJ1-5, with D perhaps TRBD1 (5 bases). Trimming took 2 bases from V and 5 from J, leaving 7 bases between them. Germline V lookup: CDR1 MDHEN, CDR2 SYDVKM. The CDR3 is 13 amino acids. In nucleotides, the CDR3 is TGTGCCAGCAGTTTAACCAGGGATCAGCCCCAGCATTTT. Translation: CASSLTRDQPQHF.

This clonotype showed up many times. The V gene is TRBV6-5, the J gene TRBJ1-2; tentatively, D is TRBD1 (5 bases). Per germline, CDR1 MNHEY and CDR2 SVGAGI. The V end was cut by 6 bases, the J end by 0 bases, with 20 bases between. The CDR3 totals 17 residues. The CDR3 DNA reads TGTGCCAGCAGGGCACTCACGAGACAGCTTACTAACTATGGCTACACCTTC. Residues: CASRALTRQLTNYGYTF.

CDR3 in amino acids: CASSVGLMSSGANVLTF. CDR3 coding DNA: TGTGCCAGCAGCGTAGGATTGATGAGCTCTGGGGCCAACGTCCTGACTTTC. The chain has TRBV9 and TRBJ2-6; D is uncertain. The germline V and J ends were trimmed by 0 bases and 0 bases, with 10 bases remaining between them. Germline V gene data show CDR1 as SGDLS and CDR2 as YYNGEE. The CDR3 length is 17 residues. The full variable domain, its missing parts supplied by reference TRBV9 and TRBJ2-6, is DSGVTQTPKHLITATGQRVTLRCSPRSGDLSVYWYQQSLDQGLQFLIQYYNGEERAKGNILERFSAQQFPDLHSELNLSSLELGDSALYFCASSVGLMSSGANVLTFGAGSRLTVL.

In its sample, this clonotype is medium-sized. The V call is TRBV19, the J call TRBJ2-7; D is perhaps TRBD1 (6 bases). V was trimmed by 4 bases and J by 5 bases, leaving 18 bases between them. CDR1 LNHDA and CDR2 SQIVND come from the germline V gene (reference sequence). The CDR3 covers 15 residues. CDR3 sequence (DNA): TGTGCCAGTAGTACCGGGGCGGCAGGGGAGAACGAGCAGTACTTC. This encodes CASSTGAAGENEQYF.

A note on this clonotype: An end of the junction does not agree with germline; a read error may underlie this. V is TRBV27 and J is TRBJ2-7, with 9 positions matching TRBD1. Germline assignment: CDR1 MNHEY and CDR2 SMNVEV (reference sequence). CDR3 size: 15 residues. CDR3 sequence reads: CASSISGQGPYEQYF. In DNA form, the CDR3 reads TGTGCCAGCAGTATATCGGGACAGGGACCCTACGAGCAGTACTTC.

This rearrangement joins TRBV30 to TRBJ2-2; D unclear. The CDR3 has 14 amino acids. The V and J ends lost 0 bases and 6 bases respectively, with 11 bases between them. The germline V gene encodes CDR1 GTSNPN and CDR2 SVGIG (reference sequence). The CDR3 here is CAWSVQTRAGELFF. CDR3 nucleotides: TGTGCCTGGAGTGTCCAAACCCGGGCCGGGGAGCTGTTTTTT.

By share, this clonotype counts as medium-sized. The chain has TRBV28 and TRBJ1-6; 9 nucleotides line up with TRBD1. This CDR3 comprises 15 residues. V shed 4 bases and J 11 bases; nucleotides not matched to a gene: 9. Germline lookup yields CDR1 MDHEN and CDR2 SYDVKM. CDR3 loop: CASSSSGTGWTPLHF. The CDR3 nucleotides read TGTGCCAGCAGTTCCTCCGGGACAGGGTGGACACCCCTCCACTTT.

This clonotype was recorded once. A read error is possible here, since a much larger clone lies one base away. The V and J genes are TRBV12-3 or TRBV12-4 and TRBJ1-1; perhaps TRBD1 as D (6 bases). Trimming cost V 6 bases and J 1 base, with 18 bases left between them. This CDR3 contains 16 residues. This chain's CDR3 is CASRPKQGLPNTEAFF. The DNA of the CDR3 is TGTGCCAGCAGACCCAAACAGGGCCTACCGAACACTGAAGCTTTCTTT.